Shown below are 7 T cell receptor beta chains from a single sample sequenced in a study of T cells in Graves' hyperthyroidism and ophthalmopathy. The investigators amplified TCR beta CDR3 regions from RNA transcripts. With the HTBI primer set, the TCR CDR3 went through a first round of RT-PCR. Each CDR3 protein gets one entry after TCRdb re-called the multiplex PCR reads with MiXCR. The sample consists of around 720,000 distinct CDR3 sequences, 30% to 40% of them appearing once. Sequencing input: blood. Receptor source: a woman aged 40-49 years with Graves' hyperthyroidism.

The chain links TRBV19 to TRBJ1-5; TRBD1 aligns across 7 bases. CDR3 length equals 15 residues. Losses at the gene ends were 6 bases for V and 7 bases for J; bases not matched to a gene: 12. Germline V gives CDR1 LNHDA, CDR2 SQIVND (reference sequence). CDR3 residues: CASSLGQHLRQPQHF. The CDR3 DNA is TGTGCCAGTAGCCTGGGACAGCACCTCAGGCAGCCCCAGCATTTT.

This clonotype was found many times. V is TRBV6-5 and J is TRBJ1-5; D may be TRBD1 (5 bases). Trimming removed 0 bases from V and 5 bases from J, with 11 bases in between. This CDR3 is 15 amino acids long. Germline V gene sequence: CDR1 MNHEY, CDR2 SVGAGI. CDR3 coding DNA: TGTGCCAGCAGTTACTCCCGGGGCGGGGATCAGCCCCAGCATTTT. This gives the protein CASSYSRGGDQPQHF.

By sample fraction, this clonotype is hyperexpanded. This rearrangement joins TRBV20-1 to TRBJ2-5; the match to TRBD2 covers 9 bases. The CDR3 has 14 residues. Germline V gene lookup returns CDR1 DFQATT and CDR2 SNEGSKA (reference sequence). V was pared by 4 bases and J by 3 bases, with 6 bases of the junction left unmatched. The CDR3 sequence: CSAMGLAGKETQYF. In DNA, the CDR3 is TGCAGTGCTATGGGGCTAGCGGGGAAAGAGACCCAGTACTTC.

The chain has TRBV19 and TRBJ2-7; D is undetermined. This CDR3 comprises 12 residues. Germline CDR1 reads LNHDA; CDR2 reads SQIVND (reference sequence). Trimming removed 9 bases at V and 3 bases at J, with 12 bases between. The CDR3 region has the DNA TGTGCCAGCAGTTTGAATCACTACGAGCAGTACTTC. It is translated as CASSLNHYEQYF.

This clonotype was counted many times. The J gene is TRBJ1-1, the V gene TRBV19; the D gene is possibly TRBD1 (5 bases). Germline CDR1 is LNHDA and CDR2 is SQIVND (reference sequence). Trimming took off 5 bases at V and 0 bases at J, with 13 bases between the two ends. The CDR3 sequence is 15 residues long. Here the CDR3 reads CASSHKEDMNTEAFF. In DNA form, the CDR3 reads TGTGCCAGTAGTCACAAGGAGGACATGAACACTGAAGCTTTCTTT.

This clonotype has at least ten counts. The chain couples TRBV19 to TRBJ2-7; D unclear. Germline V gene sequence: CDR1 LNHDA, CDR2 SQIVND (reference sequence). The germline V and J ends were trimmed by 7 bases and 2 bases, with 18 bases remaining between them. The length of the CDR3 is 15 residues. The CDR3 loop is CASTLTAVGAYEQYF. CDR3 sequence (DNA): TGTGCCAGTACCCTCACCGCGGTCGGAGCCTACGAGCAGTACTTC.

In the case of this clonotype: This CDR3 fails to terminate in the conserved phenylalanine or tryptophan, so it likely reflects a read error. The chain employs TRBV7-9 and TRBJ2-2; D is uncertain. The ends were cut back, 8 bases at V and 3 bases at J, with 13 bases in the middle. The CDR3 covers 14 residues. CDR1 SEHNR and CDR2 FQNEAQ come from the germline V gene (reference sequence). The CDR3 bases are TGTGCCAGCTGCTCACAGTGCGACACCGGGGAGCTGTTTCTT. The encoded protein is CASCSQCDTGELFL.